These 22 T cell receptor beta chains came from one sample sequenced in a study of T cell responses to AZD1222 COVID-19 vaccine. Profiled with immunoSEQ multiplex PCR; TCRdb holds only in-frame clones, not every one. Of some 120,000 clones in the sample, approximately 85% were seen once. The specimen was peripheral blood, collected on day 0 of MenACWY control vaccination. Receptors originate from an adult in good health.

The chain carries TRBV10-1 and TRBJ1-1; 9 bases align to TRBD1. V lost 3 bases, J lost 5 bases, and 7 bases stayed unmatched. The germline CDR1 and CDR2 sequences are WNHNN and SYGVQD (reference sequence). CDR3 length: 15 amino acids. In DNA, the CDR3 is TGCGCCAGCAGTGATACGGGACAGGGAAGAACTGAAGCTTTCTTT. Amino acid sequence: CASSDTGQGRTEAFF.

This clone was seen just once. The rearrangement uses TRBV10-3 and TRBJ2-1; maybe TRBD2 (6 bases). CDR3 length: 11 residues. Trimming shortened V by 4 bases and J by 12 bases, and 10 bases separated the two germline ends. Per the germline V gene, CDR1 is ENHRY and CDR2 is SYGVKD. Written as DNA, the CDR3 is TGTGCCATCAGTGCCACCGGGAGGCAGTTCTTC. Its protein product is CAISATGRQFF.

This clone has a single count. The chain carries TRBV27 and TRBJ2-2; perhaps D is TRBD1 or TRBD2 (5 bases each). The length of the CDR3 is 16 residues. V was trimmed by 2 bases and J by 4 bases, leaving 14 bases between them. Germline V gene data show CDR1 as MNHEY and CDR2 as SMNVEV (reference sequence). Written as DNA, the CDR3 is TGTGCCAGCAGTTTAGGAGTGGGGGTTGGCACCGGGGAGCTGTTTTTT. Translation gives CASSLGVGVGTGELFF.

This chain links TRBV5-4 with TRBJ2-7, with a weak D call TRBD2 (6 bases). The CDR3 spans 14 residues. Germline CDR1 is SGHNT and CDR2 is YYREEE (reference sequence). Trimming took 4 bases from V and 5 from J, leaving 16 bases between them. The CDR3 nucleotides read TGTGCCAGCAGCCCCGGGGGTAAGGCGAACGAGCAGTACTTC. This codes for CASSPGGKANEQYF.

The V call is TRBV12-3 or TRBV12-4, the J call TRBJ2-2, with D hard to call. The CDR3 spans 13 residues. Trimming removed 2 bases from V and 4 bases from J, with 5 bases in between. In DNA, the CDR3 is TGTGCCAGCAGTTTACTAGGCACCGGGGAGCTGTTTTTT. Protein sequence: CASSLLGTGELFF.

In this sample, this clone turned up once. The rearrangement links TRBV5-1 to TRBJ2-1; D possibly corresponds to TRBD1 (5 bases). The CDR3 length is 15 residues. With 3 bases removed from V and 4 bases from J, the gap between germline ends came to 14 bases. CDR1 is SGHRS and CDR2 is YFSETQ in the germline V gene. CDR3 sequence reads: CASSSGGQVYNEQFF. As DNA, the CDR3 is TGCGCCAGCAGCTCCGGCGGACAAGTTTACAATGAGCAGTTCTTC.

This sequence joins TRBV4-2 and TRBJ1-5, with no clear D. The V end was cut by 1 base, the J end by 2 bases, with 6 bases between. Germline V CDR1 and CDR2: LGHNA, YNFKEQ. The length of the CDR3 is 14 residues. As DNA, the CDR3 is TGTGCCAGCAGCCAAGGCGTGGGCAATCAGCCCCAGCATTTT. This encodes CASSQGVGNQPQHF.

The genes are TRBV19 and TRBJ2-7; D unresolved. Trimming shortened V by 5 bases and J by 6 bases, and 20 bases separated the two germline ends. Germline V lookup: CDR1 LNHDA, CDR2 SQIVND (reference sequence). This CDR3 is built from 15 residues. Written as DNA, the CDR3 is TGTGCCAGTAGTGCGGACCGTCAAGGTCTGGGCGAGCAGTACTTC. Translation: CASSADRQGLGEQYF.

The V gene is TRBV7-2, the J gene TRBJ1-1; D is possibly TRBD1 (5 bases). V was cut by 0 bases and J by 5 bases, with 13 bases left in between. CDR3 length: 15 residues. CDR1 and CDR2 (germline): SGHTA, FQGNSA. The DNA of the CDR3 is TGTGCCAGCAGCTTAGCGCTAGGGGTTGGAACTGAAGCTTTCTTT. It specifies CASSLALGVGTEAFF.

This clone was found once. J is TRBJ2-1 and V is TRBV29-1, with 8 bases aligning to TRBD1. The V and J ends lost 2 bases and 3 bases, in that order; junction bases with no gene match: 6. The CDR3 runs to 15 residues. Germline CDR1 is SQVTM and CDR2 is ANQGSEA. The CDR3 here is CSVESGGTGYNEQFF. The CDR3 region has the DNA TGCAGCGTTGAAAGTGGAGGGACAGGCTACAATGAGCAGTTCTTC.

This sequence joins TRBV19 and TRBJ1-5, with D hard to call. Trimming pared 1 base from V and 1 base from J, leaving 8 bases between. The CDR3 sequence is 15 residues long. Germline V gene sequence: CDR1 LNHDA, CDR2 SQIVND (reference sequence). This CDR3 is CASSIGKLSNQPQHF. For the CDR3, the DNA is TGTGCCAGTAGTATAGGAAAATTGAGCAATCAGCCCCAGCATTTT.

This clone occurred a few times. This chain connects TRBV11-2 to TRBJ1-4; 7 positions agree with TRBD1. The germline V gene encodes CDR1 SGHAT and CDR2 FQNNGV. With 3 bases clipped from V and 8 bases from J, the junction kept 3 bases outside the gene matches. The CDR3 sequence is 13 residues long. The CDR3 nucleotides are TGTGCCAGCAGCTTTGGGACAGTAGAAAAACTGTTTTTT. The encoded protein is CASSFGTVEKLFF.

V and J are TRBV11-2 and TRBJ2-7; tentatively, D is TRBD1 (6 bases). Trimming pared 5 bases from V and 1 base from J, leaving 9 bases between. The CDR3 sequence is 13 residues long. Germline CDR1 is SGHAT and CDR2 is FQNNGV. The CDR3 protein is CASSPTGSYEQYF. The DNA of the CDR3 is TGTGCCAGCAGCCCCACAGGGTCCTACGAGCAGTACTTC.

This rearrangement joins TRBV3-1 (or the pseudogene TRBV3-2) to TRBJ1-2, with 9 bases aligning to TRBD1. The germline CDR1 and CDR2 sequences are LGHDT and YNNKEL (reference sequence). Trimming removed 4 bases from V and 3 bases from J; junction bases left unmatched: 12. The CDR3 covers 17 residues. The CDR3 sequence is CASSPHIQGARHYGYTF. In nucleotides, the CDR3 is TGTGCCAGCAGCCCCCATATACAGGGGGCGCGTCACTATGGCTACACCTTC.

There are a few counts of this clone. This chain links TRBV28 with TRBJ2-7, with 8 positions matching TRBD1. The J segment lost 2 bases and the V segment lost 4 bases, leaving 7 bases of the junction unmatched. The CDR3 totals 15 residues. Per germline, CDR1 MDHEN and CDR2 SYDVKM. CDR3 sequence: CASSYMAGGPYEQYF. The CDR3 DNA reads as TGTGCCAGCAGTTATATGGCAGGGGGCCCCTACGAGCAGTACTTC.

This chain links TRBV7-6 with TRBJ1-1; D gene unclear. The CDR3 has 14 amino acids. Germline CDR1 SGHVS, CDR2 FNYEAQ. V was trimmed by 1 base and J by 4 bases, leaving 10 bases between them. The CDR3 protein is CASSLGTWATEAFF. DNA for the CDR3: TGTGCCAGCAGCTTAGGTACTTGGGCCACTGAAGCTTTCTTT. Complete variable domain (other parts from reference TRBV7-6 and TRBJ1-1): GAGVSQSPRYKVTKRGQDVALRCDPISGHVSLYWYRQALGQGPEFLTYFNYEAQQDKSGLPNDRFSAERPEGSISTLTIQRTEQRDSAMYRCASSLGTWATEAFFGQGTRLTVV.

The chain employs TRBV19 and TRBJ2-1, with TRBD2 matching over 8 bases. V dropped 9 bases and J dropped 6; count of bases not matched to a gene: 13. Per germline, CDR1 LNHDA and CDR2 SQIVND (reference sequence). The CDR3 is 15 amino acids. This chain's CDR3 is CASGGDGVIFNEQFF. CDR3 in DNA: TGTGCCAGCGGGGGGGACGGGGTTATCTTCAATGAGCAGTTCTTC. Filled out from reference TRBV19 and TRBJ2-1, the complete variable domain reads DGGITQSPKYLFRKEGQNVTLSCEQNLNHDAMYWYRQDPGQGLRLIYYSQIVNDFQKGDIAEGYSVSREKKESFPLTVTSAQKNPTAFYLCASGGDGVIFNEQFFGPGTRLTVL.

The rearrangement joins TRBV4-2 to TRBJ2-7; the D gene is possibly TRBD2 (5 bases). Germline V lookup: CDR1 LGHNA, CDR2 YNFKEQ. The V end was cut by 1 base, the J end by 4 bases, with 14 bases between. The CDR3 runs to 15 residues. The CDR3 DNA follows: TGTGCCAGCAGCCAAGGCAACGGACTTTCTTACGAGCAGTACTTC. Protein: CASSQGNGLSYEQYF.

In its sample, this clone was seen once. This sequence joins TRBV2 and TRBJ2-7; D is possibly TRBD2 (5 bases). The CDR3 is made up of 13 amino acids. V was cut by 8 bases and J by 6 bases, with 17 bases left in between. Germline V gene sequence: CDR1 SNHLY, CDR2 FYNNEI. The CDR3 spells CASCRGFEGEQYF. DNA of the CDR3: TGTGCCAGCTGCCGGGGATTTGAAGGCGAGCAGTACTTC.

The V call is TRBV6-4, the J call TRBJ2-7; TRBD1 matches 8 bases. Looked up from germline, CDR1 is MRHNA and CDR2 is SNTAGT. Trimming cost V 2 bases and J 9 bases; bases outside gene matches: 12. The CDR3 runs 15 residues. The CDR3 loop is CASSDPPGQAYRQYF. CDR3 DNA: TGTGCCAGCAGTGACCCCCCGGGACAGGCCTACAGGCAGTACTTC.

The chain uses TRBV5-4 and TRBJ2-6; the match to TRBD1 covers 7 bases. Losses at the gene ends were 4 bases for V and 0 bases for J; bases not matched to a gene: 7. This CDR3 comprises 17 residues. Germline-derived CDR1 and CDR2 are SGHNT and YYREEE (reference sequence). The CDR3 spells CASSKGQALSGANVLTF. CDR3 DNA sequence: TGTGCCAGCAGCAAAGGACAGGCCCTCTCTGGGGCCAACGTCCTGACTTTC.

The chain links TRBV7-2 to TRBJ2-7; 9 nucleotides agree with TRBD1. Losses at the gene ends were 1 base for V and 5 bases for J; bases not matched to a gene: 9. The germline V gene has CDR1 SGHTA and CDR2 FQGNSA. The CDR3 is 16 residues long. CDR3 nucleotides: TGTGCCAGCAGCTTAGGGTTGGGACAGGGTTACCACGAGCAGTACTTC. Amino acid sequence: CASSLGLGQGYHEQYF.